This T cell receptor beta chain originates from a study of blood T cell repertoires in COVID-19. Study background: COVID-19 samples, acute and convalescent, were from the United States, Italy and Spain. Nucleic acid was either cDNA or gDNA, and it came from T cells, B-cell-depleted T cells, or PBMCs.

The assay was immunoSEQ multiplex PCR, and TCRdb's table has in-frame clones only and misses some. The sample has 68,000 or so clones, about 88% seen once. V gave up 1 base and J gave up 5 bases; unmatched junction bases: 3. Germline V gene data show CDR1 as SGHNT and CDR2 as YENEEA. The CDR3 is 14 amino acids. The sample consisted of peripheral blood. The V gene is TRBV11-3, the J gene TRBJ2-3, with TRBD2 matching 7 bases. This receptor was obtained from a man aged 65 to 79 with active or convalescent COVID-19. The CDR3: CASSLGIAGDTQYF. The CDR3 nucleotides are TGTGCCAGCAGCTTAGGGATAGCGGGAGATACGCAGTATTTT.